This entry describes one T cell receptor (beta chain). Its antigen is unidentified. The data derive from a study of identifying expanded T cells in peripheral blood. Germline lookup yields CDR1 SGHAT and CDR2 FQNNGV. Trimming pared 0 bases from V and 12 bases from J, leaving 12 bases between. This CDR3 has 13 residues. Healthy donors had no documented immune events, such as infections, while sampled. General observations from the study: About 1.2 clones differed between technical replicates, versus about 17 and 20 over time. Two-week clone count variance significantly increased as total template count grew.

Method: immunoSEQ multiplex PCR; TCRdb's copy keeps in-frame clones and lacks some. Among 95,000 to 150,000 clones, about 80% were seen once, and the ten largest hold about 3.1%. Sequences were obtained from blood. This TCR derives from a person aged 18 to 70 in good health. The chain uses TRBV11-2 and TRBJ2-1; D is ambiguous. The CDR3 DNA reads TGTGCCAGCAGCTTAGACCAATTAAGGGTGCAGTTCTTC. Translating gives CASSLDQLRVQFF.